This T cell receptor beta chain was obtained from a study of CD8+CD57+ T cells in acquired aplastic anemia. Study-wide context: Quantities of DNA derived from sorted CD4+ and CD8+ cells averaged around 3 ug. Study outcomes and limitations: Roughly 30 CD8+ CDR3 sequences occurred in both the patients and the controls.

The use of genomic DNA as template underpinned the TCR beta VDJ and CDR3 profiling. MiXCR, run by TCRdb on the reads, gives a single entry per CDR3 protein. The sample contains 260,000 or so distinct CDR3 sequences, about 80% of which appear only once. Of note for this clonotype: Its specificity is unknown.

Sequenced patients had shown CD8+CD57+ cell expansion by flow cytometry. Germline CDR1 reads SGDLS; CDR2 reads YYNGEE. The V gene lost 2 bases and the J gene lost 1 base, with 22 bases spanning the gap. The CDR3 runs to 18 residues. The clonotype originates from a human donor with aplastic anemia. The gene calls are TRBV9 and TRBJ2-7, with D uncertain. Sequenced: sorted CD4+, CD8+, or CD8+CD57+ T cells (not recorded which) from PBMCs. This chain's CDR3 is CASSVRPDTPSFSYEQYV. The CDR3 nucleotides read TGTGCCAGCAGCGTTCGGCCAGATACGCCGTCCTTTTCCTACGAGCAGTACGTC.